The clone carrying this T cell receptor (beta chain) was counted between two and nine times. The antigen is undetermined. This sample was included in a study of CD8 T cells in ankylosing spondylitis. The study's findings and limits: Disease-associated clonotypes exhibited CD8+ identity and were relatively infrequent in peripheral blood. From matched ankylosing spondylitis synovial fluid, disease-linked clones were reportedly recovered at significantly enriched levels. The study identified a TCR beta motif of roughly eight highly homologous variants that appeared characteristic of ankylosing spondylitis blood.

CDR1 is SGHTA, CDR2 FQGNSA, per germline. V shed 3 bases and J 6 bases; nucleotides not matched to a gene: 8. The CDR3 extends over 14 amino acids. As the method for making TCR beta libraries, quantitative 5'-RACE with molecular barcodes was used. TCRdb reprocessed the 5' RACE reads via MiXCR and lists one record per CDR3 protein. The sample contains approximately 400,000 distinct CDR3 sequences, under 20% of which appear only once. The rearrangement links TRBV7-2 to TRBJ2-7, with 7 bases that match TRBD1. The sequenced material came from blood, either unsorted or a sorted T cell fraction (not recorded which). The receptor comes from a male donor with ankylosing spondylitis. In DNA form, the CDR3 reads TGTGCCAGCAGCTTGCAGGGAAGACAGGGCGAGCAGTACTTC. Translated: CASSLQGRQGEQYF.